A selection of T cell receptor beta chains follows, all from one sample in a study of T cell responses to AZD1222 COVID-19 vaccine. Here immunoSEQ multiplex PCR was the method, and the copy in TCRdb shows in-frame clones only, minus some. The sample has about 94,000 clones; about 85% are singletons. This material consisted of peripheral blood, taken 28 days after the second AZD1222 dose. Source of these receptors: an adult who received the AZD1222 COVID-19 vaccine. Each CDR3 is given with its conserved first and last residue. D genes are given only for firm matches. For some rows the clone size is stated as once, few or many, or as a class when expanded; others skip it.

d_call	j_call	v_call	clone_size	cdr3_nt	cdr3_aa
-	TRBJ1-2	TRBV7-9	once	TGTGCCAGCAGTATGGGTTCCGGCTACACCTTC	CASSMGSGYTF
-	TRBJ1-2	TRBV11-2	once	TGTGCCAGCAGCCCCTCCGGGGGGGTGCCTAACTATGGCTACACCTTC	CASSPSGGVPNYGYTF
TRBD2	TRBJ2-4	TRBV29-1	-	TGCAGCGTTGGGGGACTAGCGGGGGACATTCAGTACTTC	CSVGGLAGDIQYF
TRBD2	TRBJ2-2	TRBV29-1	-	TGCAGCGTTGAAGGGGCGGGGGTGAACACCGGGGAGCTGTTTTTT	CSVEGAGVNTGELFF
TRBD1	TRBJ2-5	TRBV7-2	-	TGTGCCAGCAGCGCCGGACAGGGGGCTTGGGAGACCCAGTACTTC	CASSAGQGAWETQYF
TRBD2	TRBJ2-5	TRBV30	few	TGTGCCTGGAGTGTAGCTAGCGGGTATTTCGGGGAGACCCAGTACTTC	CAWSVASGYFGETQYF
TRBD1	TRBJ2-3	TRBV9	-	TGTGCCAGCAGCATACCGACAGGGGGCCGCACAGATACGCAGTATTTT	CASSIPTGGRTDTQYF
-	TRBJ1-2	TRBV3-1/TRBV3-2	-	TGTGCCAGCAACCCCGCCCACGGGAGCTATGGCTACACCTTC	CASNPAHGSYGYTF
-	TRBJ2-7	TRBV10-3	-	TGTGCCATCAAGGGGATAGAGAGCTCCTACGAGCAGTACTTC	CAIKGIESSYEQYF
-	TRBJ1-2	TRBV6-5	once	TGTGCCAGCAGCAAAAGCTATGGCTACACCTTC	CASSKSYGYTF
-	TRBJ1-2	TRBV28	-	TGTGCCAGCAGTTTTTCGGGGGGCGACGGCTACACCTTC	CASSFSGGDGYTF
TRBD1	TRBJ2-3	TRBV6-5	-	TGTGCCACTGACAGGGGGCTGAGAGATACGCAGTATTTT	CATDRGLRDTQYF
-	TRBJ2-1	TRBV20-1	few	TGCAGTGCTAGGGTTCCCGGTGAGCAGTTCTTC	CSARVPGEQFF
-	TRBJ2-5	TRBV19	once	TGTGCCAGTCGACAGGCCGGGGAGACCCAGTACTTC	CASRQAGETQYF
-	TRBJ2-5	TRBV7-2	-	TGTGCCAGCAGCTTGGAGGGGCGGGAGACCCAGTACTTC	CASSLEGRETQYF
TRBD2	TRBJ2-3	TRBV3-1/TRBV3-2	-	TGTGCCAGCAGCCAAGGATCCGGGACTAGTCCCACGCAGTATTTT	CASSQGSGTSPTQYF
-	TRBJ1-1	TRBV12-3/TRBV12-4	-	TGTGCCAGCAGTTTCTCACAGGGCGCTGAAGCTTTCTTT	CASSFSQGAEAFF
TRBD2	TRBJ2-7	TRBV20-1	-	TGCAGTGCTAGTAGGGGACTAGCCGAGTCCTACGAGCAGTACTTC	CSASRGLAESYEQYF
TRBD1	TRBJ1-2	TRBV27	once	TGTGCCAGCAGTTCAACAGGGGGTAGGGACTATGGCTACACCTTC	CASSSTGGRDYGYTF
TRBD1	TRBJ2-7	TRBV5-4	-	TGTGCCAGCAGGACGGCCGGGACAGGGGAGAACGAGCAGTACTTC	CASRTAGTGENEQYF
TRBD2	TRBJ2-3	TRBV7-3	few	TGTGCCAGCAGCTTATCGGGGCAGACTAGCGGGGGGCCTCTTCCGGTCGCGGATACGCAGTATTTT	CASSLSGQTSGGPLPVADTQYF
-	TRBJ1-1	TRBV19	-	TGTGCCAGTCCTCCGGAAGGAGGACGGGGAACTGAAGCTTTCTTT	CASPPEGGRGTEAFF
-	TRBJ2-2	TRBV19	-	TGTGCCAGTAGTATCACCAGGGATGGCACCGGGGAGCTGTTTTTT	CASSITRDGTGELFF
-	TRBJ2-7	TRBV6-2/TRBV6-3	-	TGTGCCAGCAGTCGCAGCCCCATAGGTGGACTTATCTACGAGCAGTACTTC	CASSRSPIGGLIYEQYF
-	TRBJ2-3	TRBV3-1/TRBV3-2	-	TGTGCCAGCAGCCAAGATCTTAGGGGAGCAAGCACAGATACGCAGTATTTT	CASSQDLRGASTDTQYF
TRBD2	TRBJ2-5	TRBV18	-	TGTGCCAGCTCACCAAGGGGTAGCGGGGGCCGGGAAGAGACCCAGTACTTC	CASSPRGSGGREETQYF
-	TRBJ2-1	TRBV3-1/TRBV3-2	few	TGTGCCAGCAGCCAAGGAAGGGGAGAGTGGACGAGTGAGCAGTTCTTC	CASSQGRGEWTSEQFF
-	TRBJ2-5	TRBV10-2	-	TGCGCCAGCAGTGAGATAACAGGGCTATACCAAGAGACCCAGTACTTC	CASSEITGLYQETQYF
TRBD1	TRBJ1-2	TRBV13	few	TGTGCCAGCAGCTCACAGGGGGCGGCTGGCTACACCTTC	CASSSQGAAGYTF
-	TRBJ2-7	TRBV5-1	-	TGCGCCAGCAGCTTGCGTCCAGGGCCCTACGAACAGTACTTC	CASSLRPGPYEQYF
TRBD1	TRBJ2-5	TRBV11-2	-	TGTGCCAGCAGCGCAAACACCCCCTGGCGGGACAGGGGGCAAGAGACCCAGTACTTC	CASSANTPWRDRGQETQYF
TRBD1	TRBJ1-1	TRBV10-2	few	TGCGCCAGCAGTCCGGACAGGGGGAACACTGAAGCTTTCTTT	CASSPDRGNTEAFF
TRBD1	TRBJ2-1	TRBV7-6	-	TGTGCCAGCAGCTTAGCGGTACAGGGGTATTACAATGAGCAGTTCTTC	CASSLAVQGYYNEQFF
-	TRBJ1-6	TRBV7-2	-	TGTGCCAGCAGCTTAGAAGGGCTGAATTCACCCCTCCACTTT	CASSLEGLNSPLHF
-	TRBJ2-7	TRBV4-3	-	TGCGCCAGCAGTGCCCAGGGGAGTGGGGGCGAGCAGTACTTC	CASSAQGSGGEQYF
TRBD1	TRBJ1-4	TRBV10-2	-	TGCGCCAGCGGACGTCCCGGGACAGGGGTTACTAATGAAAAACTGTTTTTT	CASGRPGTGVTNEKLFF
TRBD2	TRBJ2-3	TRBV5-1	-	TGCGCCAGCAGCCTTTTAGCGGGGCGTACTAGCACAGATACGCAGTATTTT	CASSLLAGRTSTDTQYF
TRBD1	TRBJ2-7	TRBV5-6	-	TGTGCCAGCAGCCAAGGACAGGGGACCTACGAGCAGTACTTC	CASSQGQGTYEQYF
TRBD1	TRBJ2-2	TRBV18	-	TGTGCCAGCTCACCGGCCCACAGGGGGCCCACCGGGGAGCTGTTTTTT	CASSPAHRGPTGELFF
-	TRBJ1-5	TRBV19	few	TGTGCCACGGGGCGGAGGGCAGTAGCTCAGCCCCAGCATTTT	CATGRRAVAQPQHF
-	TRBJ1-2	TRBV18	-	TGTGCCAGCTCACCGCTAACTTTCTCCGGGACACCGAACTATGGCTACACCTTC	CASSPLTFSGTPNYGYTF
TRBD1	TRBJ2-3	TRBV7-9	-	TGTGCCAGCAGCTCGACAGGGACCTTCACAGATACGCAGTATTTT	CASSSTGTFTDTQYF
-	TRBJ1-5	TRBV7-9	-	TGTGCCAGCAGCTCGGGAGCTCGTAATCAGCCCCAGCATTTT	CASSSGARNQPQHF
-	TRBJ2-2	TRBV11-2	-	TGTGCCAGCAGCTCCACTTCCGGAGGGGAGCTGTTTTTT	CASSSTSGGELFF
-	TRBJ2-1	TRBV7-6	-	TGTGCCAGCAGCTCAGAACGTGGGGGCGGCGGGATCCTTTACAATGAGCAGTTCTTC	CASSSERGGGGILYNEQFF
-	TRBJ1-1	TRBV2	-	TGTGCCAGCAGTGACATTAGGACAGAACTAGGCACTGAAGCTTTCTTT	CASSDIRTELGTEAFF
-	TRBJ2-3	TRBV5-1	once	TGCGCCAGCAGCTTGGTGGGGCAGGAGTCAGATACGCAGTATTTT	CASSLVGQESDTQYF
-	TRBJ1-2	TRBV5-6	-	TGTGCCAGCAGTCCGGGTGCGATCGGATACTACACCTTC	CASSPGAIGYYTF
-	TRBJ2-2	TRBV30	-	TGTGCCTGGAGTGCCCTGGCGACCGGGGAGCTGTTTTTT	CAWSALATGELFF
TRBD2	TRBJ2-6	TRBV12-5	-	TGTGCTAGTGGTTTGGTACTCGGTAGCGGGGCGTCTGGGGCCAACGTCCTGACTTTC	CASGLVLGSGASGANVLTF
-	TRBJ1-5	TRBV18	-	TGTGCCAGCTCACAATCGACGGGGGGCAATCAGCCCCAGCATTTT	CASSQSTGGNQPQHF
-	TRBJ2-7	TRBV10-2	-	TGCGCCAGCAGTGACCCCATGGCTCGCGGCTGGTCCGAGCAGTACTTC	CASSDPMARGWSEQYF
TRBD1	TRBJ2-7	TRBV29-1	-	TGCAGCGTTGAAGGAATGACAGGGAAAAGCTCCTACGAGCAGTACTTC	CSVEGMTGKSSYEQYF
-	TRBJ2-1	TRBV19	-	TGTGCCAGTAAAGTCGGTGGCTCGACTTACAATGAGCAGTTCTTC	CASKVGGSTYNEQFF
-	TRBJ2-4	TRBV19	-	TGTGCCAGTAGACCAGAAGGGCTAGCCAAAAACATTCAGTACTTC	CASRPEGLAKNIQYF